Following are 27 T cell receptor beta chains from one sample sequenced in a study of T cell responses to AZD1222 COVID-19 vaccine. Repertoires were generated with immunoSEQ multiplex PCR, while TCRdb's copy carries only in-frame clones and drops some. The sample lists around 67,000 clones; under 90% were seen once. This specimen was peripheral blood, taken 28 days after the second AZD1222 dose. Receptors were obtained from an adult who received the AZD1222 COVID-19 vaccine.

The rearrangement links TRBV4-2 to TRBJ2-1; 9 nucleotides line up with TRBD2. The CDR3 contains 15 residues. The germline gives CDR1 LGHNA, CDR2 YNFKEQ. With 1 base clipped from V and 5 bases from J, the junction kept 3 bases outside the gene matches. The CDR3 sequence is CASSQGLAVNNEQFF. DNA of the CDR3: TGTGCCAGCAGCCAAGGACTAGCGGTCAACAATGAGCAGTTCTTC.

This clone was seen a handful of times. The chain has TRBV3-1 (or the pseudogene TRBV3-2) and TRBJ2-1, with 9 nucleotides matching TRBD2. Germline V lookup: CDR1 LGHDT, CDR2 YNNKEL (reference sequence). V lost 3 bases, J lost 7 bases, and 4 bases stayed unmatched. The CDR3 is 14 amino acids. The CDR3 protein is CASSQGLAANEQFF. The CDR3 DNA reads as TGTGCCAGCAGCCAGGGACTAGCAGCAAATGAGCAGTTCTTC.

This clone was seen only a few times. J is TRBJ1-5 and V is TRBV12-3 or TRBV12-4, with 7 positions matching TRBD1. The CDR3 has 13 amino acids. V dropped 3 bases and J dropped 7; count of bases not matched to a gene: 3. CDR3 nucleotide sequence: TGTGCCAGCAGTTTGGTACAGGGGCAGCCCCAGCATTTT. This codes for CASSLVQGQPQHF.

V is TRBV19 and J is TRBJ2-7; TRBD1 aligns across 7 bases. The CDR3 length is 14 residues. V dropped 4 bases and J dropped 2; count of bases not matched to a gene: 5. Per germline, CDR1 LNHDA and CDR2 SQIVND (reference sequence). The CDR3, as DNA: TGTGCCAGTAGTAGGACGACAGGGCCCTACGAGCAGTACTTC. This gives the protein CASSRTTGPYEQYF.

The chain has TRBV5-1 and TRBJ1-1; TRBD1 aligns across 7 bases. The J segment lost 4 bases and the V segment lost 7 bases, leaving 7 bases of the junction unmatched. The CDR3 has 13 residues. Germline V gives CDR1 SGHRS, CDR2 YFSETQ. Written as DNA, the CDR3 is TGCGCCAGCGCCGGACAGGAGGGCACTGAAGCTTTCTTT. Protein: CASAGQEGTEAFF.

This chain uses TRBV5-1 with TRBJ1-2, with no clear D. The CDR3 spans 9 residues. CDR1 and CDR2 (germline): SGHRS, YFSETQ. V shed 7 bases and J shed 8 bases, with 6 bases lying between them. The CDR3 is CASERGYTF. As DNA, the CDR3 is TGCGCCAGCGAAAGAGGCTACACCTTC.

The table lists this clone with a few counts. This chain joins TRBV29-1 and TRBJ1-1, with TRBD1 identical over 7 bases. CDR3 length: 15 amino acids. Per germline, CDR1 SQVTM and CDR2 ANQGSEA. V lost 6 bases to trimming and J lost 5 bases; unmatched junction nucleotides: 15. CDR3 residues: CSVEGTAVSGTEAFF. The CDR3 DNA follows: TGCAGCGTCGAGGGGACAGCAGTGAGTGGGACTGAAGCTTTCTTT.

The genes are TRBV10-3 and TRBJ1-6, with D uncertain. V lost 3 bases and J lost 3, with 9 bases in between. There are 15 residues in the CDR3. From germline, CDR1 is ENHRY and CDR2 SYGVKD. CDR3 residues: CAISDEGIYNSPLHF. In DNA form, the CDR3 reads TGTGCCATCAGTGATGAAGGAATCTATAATTCACCCCTCCACTTT.

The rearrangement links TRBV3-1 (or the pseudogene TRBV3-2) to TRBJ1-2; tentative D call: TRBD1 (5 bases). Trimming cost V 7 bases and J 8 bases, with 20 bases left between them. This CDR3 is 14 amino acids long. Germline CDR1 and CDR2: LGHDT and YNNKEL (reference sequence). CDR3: CASTLGHQGWGYTF. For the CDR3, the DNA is TGTGCCAGCACCCTCGGACACCAGGGTTGGGGCTACACCTTC.

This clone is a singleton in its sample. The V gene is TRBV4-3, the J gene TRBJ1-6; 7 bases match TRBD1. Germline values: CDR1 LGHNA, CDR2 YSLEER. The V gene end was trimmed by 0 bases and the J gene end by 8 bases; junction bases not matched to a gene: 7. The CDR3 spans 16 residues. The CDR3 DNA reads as TGCGCCAGCAGCCAAGATAGGCAGGGGGGTTATTCACCCCTCCACTTT. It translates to CASSQDRQGGYSPLHF.

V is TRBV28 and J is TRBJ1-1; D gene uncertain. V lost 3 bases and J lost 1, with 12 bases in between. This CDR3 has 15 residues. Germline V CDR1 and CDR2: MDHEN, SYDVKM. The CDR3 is CASSFRRGGNTEAFF. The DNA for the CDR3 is TGTGCCAGCAGTTTTCGAAGAGGCGGGAACACTGAAGCTTTCTTT.

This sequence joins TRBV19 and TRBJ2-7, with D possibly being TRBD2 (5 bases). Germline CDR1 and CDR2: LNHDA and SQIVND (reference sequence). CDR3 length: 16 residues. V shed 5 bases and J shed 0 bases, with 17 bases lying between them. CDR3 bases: TGTGCCAGTAGTCCCAATGGACTTCCCAGCTCCTACGAGCAGTACTTC. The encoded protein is CASSPNGLPSSYEQYF.

This CDR3 is CASSAQGAEAFF. CDR3 DNA: TGTGCCAGCAGTGCCCAGGGGGCAGAAGCTTTCTTT. V usage is TRBV2 and J usage is TRBJ1-1; 8 bases agree with TRBD1. This CDR3 is built from 12 residues. Per germline, CDR1 SNHLY and CDR2 FYNNEI. Trimming at V came to 4 bases and at J to 8 bases, leaving 3 bases not matched to a gene.

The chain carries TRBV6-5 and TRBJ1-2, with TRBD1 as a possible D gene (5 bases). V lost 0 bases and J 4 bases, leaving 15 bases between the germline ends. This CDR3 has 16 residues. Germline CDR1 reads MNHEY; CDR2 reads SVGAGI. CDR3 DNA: TGTGCCAGCAGTTACTCGAGTATGGGGGTTGGCTATGGCTACACCTTC. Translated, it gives CASSYSSMGVGYGYTF.

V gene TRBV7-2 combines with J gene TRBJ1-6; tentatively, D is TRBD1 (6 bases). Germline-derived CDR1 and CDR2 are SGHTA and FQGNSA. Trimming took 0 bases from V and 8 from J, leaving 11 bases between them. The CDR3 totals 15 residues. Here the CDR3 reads CASSLAADSYSPLHF. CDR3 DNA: TGTGCCAGCAGCTTAGCGGCGGACAGCTATTCACCCCTCCACTTT.

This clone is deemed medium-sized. CDR3 sequence: CASSLWWSRIYGYTF. The CDR3 DNA reads as TGTGCCAGCAGCTTGTGGTGGAGCCGGATCTATGGCTACACCTTC. V and J are TRBV5-4 and TRBJ1-2; no definite D call. V lost 1 base, J lost 4 bases, and 14 bases lay in between. This CDR3 comprises 15 residues. Germline V gives CDR1 SGHNT, CDR2 YYREEE (reference sequence).

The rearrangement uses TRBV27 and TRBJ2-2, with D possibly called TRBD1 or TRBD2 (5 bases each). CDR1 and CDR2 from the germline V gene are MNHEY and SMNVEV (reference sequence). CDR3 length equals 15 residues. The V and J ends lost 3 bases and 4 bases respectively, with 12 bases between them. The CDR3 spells CASSLGVLGTGELFF. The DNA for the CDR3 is TGTGCCAGCAGTTTGGGGGTCTTAGGCACCGGGGAGCTGTTTTTT.

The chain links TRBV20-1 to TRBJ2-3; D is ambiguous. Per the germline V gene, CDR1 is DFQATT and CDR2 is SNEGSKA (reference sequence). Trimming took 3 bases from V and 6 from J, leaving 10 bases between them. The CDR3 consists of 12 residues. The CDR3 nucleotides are TGCAGTGCTAGTGGACCTGCTGATACGCAGTATTTT. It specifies CSASGPADTQYF.

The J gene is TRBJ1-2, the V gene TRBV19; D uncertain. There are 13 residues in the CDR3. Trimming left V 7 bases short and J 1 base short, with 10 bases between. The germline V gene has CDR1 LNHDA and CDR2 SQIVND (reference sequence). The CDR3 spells CASTLRRNYGYTF. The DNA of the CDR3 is TGTGCCAGTACCCTACGTCGTAACTATGGCTACACCTTC.

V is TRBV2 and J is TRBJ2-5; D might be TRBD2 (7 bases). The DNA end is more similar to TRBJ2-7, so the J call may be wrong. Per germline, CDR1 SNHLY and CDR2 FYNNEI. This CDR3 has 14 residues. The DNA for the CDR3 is TGTGCCAGCAGCCCCGGGGGAGGGGGCTACGAGCAGTACTTC. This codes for CASSPGGGGYEQYF.

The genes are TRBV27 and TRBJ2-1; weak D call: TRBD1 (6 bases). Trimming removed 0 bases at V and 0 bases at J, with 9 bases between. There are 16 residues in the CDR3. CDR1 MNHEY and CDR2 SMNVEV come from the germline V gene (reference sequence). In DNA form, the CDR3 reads TGTGCCAGCAGTTTATCGTCAGGGGACTCCTACAATGAGCAGTTCTTC. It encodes CASSLSSGDSYNEQFF.

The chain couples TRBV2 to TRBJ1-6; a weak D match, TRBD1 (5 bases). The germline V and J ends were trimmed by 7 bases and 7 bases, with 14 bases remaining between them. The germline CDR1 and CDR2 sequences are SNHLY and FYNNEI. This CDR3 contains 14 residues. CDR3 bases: TGTGCCAGCACGGGGGGACTCACAAATTCACCCCTCCACTTT. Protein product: CASTGGLTNSPLHF.

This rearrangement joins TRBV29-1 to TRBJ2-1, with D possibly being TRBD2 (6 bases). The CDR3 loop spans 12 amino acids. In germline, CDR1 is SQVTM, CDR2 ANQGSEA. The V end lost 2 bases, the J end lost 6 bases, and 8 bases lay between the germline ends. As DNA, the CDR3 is TGCAGCGTTGAACGGGGGATCAATGAGCAGTTCTTC. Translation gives CSVERGINEQFF.

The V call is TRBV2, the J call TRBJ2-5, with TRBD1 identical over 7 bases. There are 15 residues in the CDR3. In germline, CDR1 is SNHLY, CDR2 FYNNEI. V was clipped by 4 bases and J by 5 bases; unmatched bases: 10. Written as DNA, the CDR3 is TGTGCCAGCAGTGCGACCCGGCAGGGGGTTGAGACCCAGTACTTC. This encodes CASSATRQGVETQYF.

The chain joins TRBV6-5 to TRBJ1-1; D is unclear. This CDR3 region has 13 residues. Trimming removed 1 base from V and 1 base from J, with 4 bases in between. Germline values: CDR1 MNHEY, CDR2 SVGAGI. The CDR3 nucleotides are TGTGCCAGCAGTTACTGGGGGAACACTGAAGCTTTCTTT. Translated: CASSYWGNTEAFF.

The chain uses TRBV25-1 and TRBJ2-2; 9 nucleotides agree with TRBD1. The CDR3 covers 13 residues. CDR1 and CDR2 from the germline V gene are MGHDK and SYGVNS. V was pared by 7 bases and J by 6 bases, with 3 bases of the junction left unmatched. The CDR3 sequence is CASMRDRAGELFF. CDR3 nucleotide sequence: TGTGCCAGCATGAGGGACAGGGCCGGGGAGCTGTTTTTT.

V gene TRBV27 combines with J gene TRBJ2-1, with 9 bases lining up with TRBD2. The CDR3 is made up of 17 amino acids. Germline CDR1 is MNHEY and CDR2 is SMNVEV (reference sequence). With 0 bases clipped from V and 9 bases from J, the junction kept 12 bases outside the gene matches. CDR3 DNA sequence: TGTGCCAGCAGTTTATCGAACGGGCGGGGGGGCCTGGGTGAGCAGTTCTTC. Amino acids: CASSLSNGRGGLGEQFF.